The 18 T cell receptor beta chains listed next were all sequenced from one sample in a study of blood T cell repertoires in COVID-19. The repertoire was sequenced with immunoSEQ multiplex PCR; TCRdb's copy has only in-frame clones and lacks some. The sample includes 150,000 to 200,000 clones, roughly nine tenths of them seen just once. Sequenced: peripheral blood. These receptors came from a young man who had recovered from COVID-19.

As DNA, the CDR3 is TGTGCCACCAGTGAAGGGACTAGGGGAGGCTACGAGCAGTACTTC. As protein: CATSEGTRGGYEQYF. The chain uses TRBV24-1 and TRBJ2-7, with TRBD2 matching 8 bases. Trimming at V came to 4 bases and at J to 3 bases, leaving 7 bases not matched to a gene. The CDR3 runs to 15 residues. Germline CDR1 and CDR2: KGHDR and SFDVKD.

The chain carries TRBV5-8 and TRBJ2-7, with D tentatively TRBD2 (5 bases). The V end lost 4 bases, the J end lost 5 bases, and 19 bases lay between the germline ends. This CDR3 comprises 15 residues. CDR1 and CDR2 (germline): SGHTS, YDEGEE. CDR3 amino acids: CASSPTTRRLDEQYF. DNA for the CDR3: TGTGCCAGCAGCCCTACTACTAGACGCCTAGACGAGCAGTACTTC.

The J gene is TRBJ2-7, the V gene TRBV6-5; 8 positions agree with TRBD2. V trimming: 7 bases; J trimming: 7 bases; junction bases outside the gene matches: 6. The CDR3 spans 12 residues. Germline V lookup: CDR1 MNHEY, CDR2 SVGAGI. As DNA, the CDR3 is TGTGCCAGCACTAGCGGGCTTCGGGAGCAGTACTTC. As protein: CASTSGLREQYF.

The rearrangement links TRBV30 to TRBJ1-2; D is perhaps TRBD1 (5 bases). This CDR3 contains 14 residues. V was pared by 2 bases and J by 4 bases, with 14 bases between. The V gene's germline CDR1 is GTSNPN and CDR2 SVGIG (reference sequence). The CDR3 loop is CAWSPIGGIYGYTF. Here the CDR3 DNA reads TGTGCCTGGAGTCCTATTGGGGGGATCTATGGCTACACCTTC.

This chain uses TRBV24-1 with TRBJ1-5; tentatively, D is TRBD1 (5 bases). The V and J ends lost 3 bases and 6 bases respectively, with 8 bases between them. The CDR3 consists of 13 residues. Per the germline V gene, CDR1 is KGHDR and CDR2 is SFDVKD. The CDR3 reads CATSDGTSQPQHF. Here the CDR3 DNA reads TGTGCCACCAGTGATGGGACTTCTCAGCCCCAGCATTTT.

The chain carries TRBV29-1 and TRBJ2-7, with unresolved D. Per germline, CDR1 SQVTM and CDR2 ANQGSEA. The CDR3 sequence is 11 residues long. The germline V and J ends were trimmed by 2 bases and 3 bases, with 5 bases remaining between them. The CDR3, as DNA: TGCAGCGTTGAATACAGCTACGAGCAGTACTTC. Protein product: CSVEYSYEQYF.

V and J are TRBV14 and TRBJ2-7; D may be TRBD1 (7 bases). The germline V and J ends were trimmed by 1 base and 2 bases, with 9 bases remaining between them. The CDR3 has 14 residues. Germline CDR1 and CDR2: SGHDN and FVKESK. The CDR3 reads CASSQGRGAYEQYF. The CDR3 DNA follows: TGTGCCAGCAGCCAAGGCAGGGGGGCCTACGAGCAGTACTTC.

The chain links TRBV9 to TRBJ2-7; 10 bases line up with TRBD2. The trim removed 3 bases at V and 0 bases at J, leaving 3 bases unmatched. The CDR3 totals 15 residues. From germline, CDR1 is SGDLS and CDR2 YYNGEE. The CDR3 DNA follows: TGTGCCAGCAGCGCTCTAGCGGGGGCCTCCTACGAGCAGTACTTC. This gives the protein CASSALAGASYEQYF.

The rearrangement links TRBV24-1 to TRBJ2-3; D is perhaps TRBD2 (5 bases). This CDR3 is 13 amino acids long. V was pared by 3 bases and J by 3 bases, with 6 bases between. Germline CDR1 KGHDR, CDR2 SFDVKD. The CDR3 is CATSDEGTDTQYF. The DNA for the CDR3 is TGTGCCACCAGTGATGAGGGTACAGATACGCAGTATTTT.

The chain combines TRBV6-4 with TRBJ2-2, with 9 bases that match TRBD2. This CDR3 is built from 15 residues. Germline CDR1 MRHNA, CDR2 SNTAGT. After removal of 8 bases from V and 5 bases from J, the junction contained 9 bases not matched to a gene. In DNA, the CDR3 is TGTGCCAGCTCCCGACTAGCGGCACTGACCGGGGAGCTGTTTTTT. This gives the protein CASSRLAALTGELFF.

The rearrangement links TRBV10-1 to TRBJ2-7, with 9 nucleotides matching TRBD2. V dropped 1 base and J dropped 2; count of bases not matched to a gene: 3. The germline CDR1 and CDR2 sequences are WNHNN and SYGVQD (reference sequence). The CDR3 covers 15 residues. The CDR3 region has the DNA TGCGCCAGCAGTGAGTGGTCTAGCGGGACCTACGAGCAGTACTTC. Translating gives CASSEWSSGTYEQYF.

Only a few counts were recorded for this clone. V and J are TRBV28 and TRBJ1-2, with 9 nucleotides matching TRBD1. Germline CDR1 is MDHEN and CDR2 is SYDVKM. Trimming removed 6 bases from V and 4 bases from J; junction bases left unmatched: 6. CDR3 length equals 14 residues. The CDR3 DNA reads TGTGCCAGCAGGGGGACAGGGTTTAGCTATGGCTACACCTTC. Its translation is CASRGTGFSYGYTF.

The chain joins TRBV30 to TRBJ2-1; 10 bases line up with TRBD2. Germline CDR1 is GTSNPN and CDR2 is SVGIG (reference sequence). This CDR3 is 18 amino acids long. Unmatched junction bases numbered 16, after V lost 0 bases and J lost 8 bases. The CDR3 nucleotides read TGTGCCTGGAGTGTACCCCAGATCCTAGCGGGAGTGAGTTATGAGCAGTTCTTC. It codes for CAWSVPQILAGVSYEQFF.

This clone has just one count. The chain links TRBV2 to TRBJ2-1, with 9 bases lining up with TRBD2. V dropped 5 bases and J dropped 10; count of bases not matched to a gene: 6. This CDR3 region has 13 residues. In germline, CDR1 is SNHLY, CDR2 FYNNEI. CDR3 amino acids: CASSSRREGEQFF. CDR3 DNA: TGTGCCAGCAGTTCTAGGCGGGAGGGGGAGCAGTTCTTC.

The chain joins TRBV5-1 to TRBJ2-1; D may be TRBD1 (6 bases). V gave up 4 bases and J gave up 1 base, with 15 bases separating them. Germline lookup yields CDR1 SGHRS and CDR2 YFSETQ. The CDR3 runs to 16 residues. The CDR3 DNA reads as TGCGCCAGCAGCCCGGACAGACTATCTTCCTACAATGAGCAGTTCTTC. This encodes CASSPDRLSSYNEQFF.

The CDR3 DNA follows: TGTGCCAGCAGTTACCGGGATATCTCCGGGACTAGCGGGAGGGGGCTCCATGAGCAGTTCTTC. It codes for CASSYRDISGTSGRGLHEQFF. The chain joins TRBV6-2 or TRBV6-3 to TRBJ2-1; TRBD2 matches at 16 bases. The CDR3 contains 21 residues. The germline gives CDR1 MNHEY, CDR2 SVGEGT. V lost 2 bases, J lost 8 bases, and 18 bases stayed unmatched.

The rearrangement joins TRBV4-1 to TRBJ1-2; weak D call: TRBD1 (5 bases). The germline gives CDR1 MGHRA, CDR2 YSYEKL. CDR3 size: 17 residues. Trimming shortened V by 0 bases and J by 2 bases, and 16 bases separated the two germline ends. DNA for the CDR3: TGCGCCAGCAGCCAAGACTACACGGGACTGTTCAACTATGGCTACACCTTC. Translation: CASSQDYTGLFNYGYTF.

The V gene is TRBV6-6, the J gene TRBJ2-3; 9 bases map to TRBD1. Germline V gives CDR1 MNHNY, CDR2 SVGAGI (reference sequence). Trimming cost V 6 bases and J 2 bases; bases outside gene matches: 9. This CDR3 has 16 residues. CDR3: CASSQQGQGLTDTQYF. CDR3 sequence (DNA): TGTGCCAGCAGCCAGCAGGGACAGGGACTCACAGATACGCAGTATTTT.